This T cell receptor beta chain was captured in a study of blood T cell repertoires in COVID-19. For the study at large: From the United States, Italy and Spain came samples of acute and convalescent COVID-19. PBMCs, B-cell-depleted T cells, or T cells provided the cDNA or gDNA that made up the material.

The CDR3 runs to 13 residues. Germline CDR1 is SGHRS and CDR2 is YFSETQ. Trimming removed 2 bases at V and 5 bases at J, with 8 bases between. Original methodology: The assay estimated nucleated cells by amplifying reference gene primers. Clones were sequenced by immunoSEQ multiplex PCR, and TCRdb holds only the in-frame ones, with some missing. Clonal size and the V and J genes are those of that table, whereas D and trimming came from the DNA. The sample includes tens of thousands of clones, about 90% of them seen just once. This chain joins TRBV5-1 and TRBJ2-1, with D possibly being TRBD2 (5 bases). The receptor was isolated from a human donor in a cohort sampled during active COVID-19. The sample taken for sequencing was peripheral blood. For the CDR3, the DNA is TGCGCCAGCAGCTTACTAGAAAACAATGAGCAGTTCTTC. Amino acid sequence: CASSLLENNEQFF.